Below are 21 T cell receptor beta chains sequenced from a single sample in a study of neurological immune-mediated disorders (dated by TCRdb to the late 2010s). The library was built by means of 5' RACE. Sequencing instrument: Illumina HiSeq 2500. TCRdb ran its own pipeline on the public reads, namely fastp trimming at Q25 and MiXCR clone calling, and kept in-frame beta chains. Identical CDR3 protein sequences are pooled into one entry, listed with their most common genes and DNA. The sample table contains about 95,000 distinct CDR3 sequences; only one count was recorded for 3.5% to 4% of them. The ten largest make up roughly 6% of the sample. The sequenced sample consisted of PBMCs. The receptors stem from a woman aged 18-29 years with multiple sclerosis.

This clonotype was counted between two and nine times. This may be a read error, as it is one base from a much larger clone. This chain uses TRBV12-3 or TRBV12-4 with TRBJ1-1; D uncertain. This CDR3 region has 12 residues. The CDR3 spells CDSSFGFTEAFF. DNA for the CDR3: TGTGACAGCAGTTTTGGGTTTACTGAAGCTTTCTTT.

This clonotype has ten or more counts. The chain uses TRBV12-3 or TRBV12-4 and TRBJ1-5; D is undetermined. V dropped 6 bases and J dropped 4 bases, with 13 bases sitting between them. CDR3 length: 14 amino acids. The chain's CDR3 is CASRIDGQNQPQHF. In DNA, the CDR3 is TGTGCCAGCAGGATAGACGGTCAAAATCAGCCCCAGCATTTT.

In this sample, this clonotype turned up many times. This chain connects TRBV7-9 to TRBJ2-7, with D perhaps matching TRBD1 (5 bases). This CDR3 is built from 15 residues. Germline assignment: CDR1 SEHNR and CDR2 FQNEAQ (reference sequence). Trimming shortened V by 5 bases and J by 2 bases, and 16 bases separated the two germline ends. For the CDR3, the DNA is TGTGCCAGCAGCCCCGGTCCGACGGACACCTACGAGCAGTACTTC. Translating gives CASSPGPTDTYEQYF.

This clonotype has at least ten counts. The chain carries TRBV7-2 and TRBJ2-7, with a tentative D call TRBD1 (5 bases). The germline gives CDR1 SGHTA, CDR2 FQGNSA. The CDR3 contains 14 residues. V dropped 5 bases and J dropped 4 bases, with 15 bases sitting between them. The CDR3 DNA is TGTGCCAGCAGCCCCTCCAGGGCAGGGTACGAGCAGTACTTC. Its protein product is CASSPSRAGYEQYF.

This clonotype has at least ten counts. The V and J genes are TRBV5-1 and TRBJ2-2; 8 bases are shared with TRBD1. Trimming cost V 2 bases and J 2 bases; bases outside gene matches: 5. The length of the CDR3 is 16 residues. The germline CDR1 and CDR2 sequences are SGHRS and YFSETQ. CDR3 nucleotide sequence: TGCGCCAGCAGCTTTATTGGACAGGGTAACACCGGGGAGCTGTTTTTT. It yields the protein CASSFIGQGNTGELFF.

This clonotype has a count of ten or more. The chain combines TRBV29-1 with TRBJ2-1; tentatively, D is TRBD1 (5 bases). CDR3 length equals 14 residues. Per germline, CDR1 SQVTM and CDR2 ANQGSEA. With 7 bases removed from V and 0 bases from J, the gap between germline ends came to 13 bases. The CDR3 sequence is CSAVDSSSYNEQFF. The CDR3 DNA sequence: TGCAGCGCTGTAGACAGTAGCTCCTACAATGAGCAGTTCTTC.

This clonotype was counted many times. The chain has TRBV7-9 and TRBJ2-7; TRBD1 matches 8 bases. V shed 5 bases and J 6 bases; nucleotides not matched to a gene: 6. Germline values: CDR1 SEHNR, CDR2 FQNEAQ (reference sequence). This CDR3 comprises 13 residues. The CDR3 is CASSPKDRAEQYF. CDR3 bases: TGTGCCAGCAGCCCAAAGGACAGGGCCGAGCAGTACTTC.

This clonotype was detected ten times or more. The CDR3 protein is CASSETNSYNEQFF. In DNA, the CDR3 is TGTGCCAGCAGCGAGACTAACTCCTACAATGAGCAGTTCTTC. This sequence joins TRBV28 and TRBJ2-1; a weak D match, TRBD2 (5 bases). Trimming cost V 6 bases and J 0 bases, with 9 bases left between them. The CDR3 covers 14 residues. CDR1 and CDR2 from the germline V gene are MDHEN and SYDVKM.

The table lists this clonotype with many counts. The V call is TRBV5-1, the J call TRBJ2-2, with D uncertain. The germline V gene has CDR1 SGHRS and CDR2 YFSETQ. This CDR3 has 16 amino acids. Deletions cut 1 base from V and 0 bases from J, with 10 bases between. The CDR3 here is CASSLWPLSNTGELFF. CDR3 DNA: TGCGCCAGCAGCTTGTGGCCCCTTTCGAACACCGGGGAGCTGTTTTTT.

This clonotype was detected many times. The CDR3 DNA is TGTGCCAGCAGCCAAGAGCATCGGGGGCGGGCTGAAGCTTTCTTT. Amino acid sequence: CASSQEHRGRAEAFF. V is TRBV14 and J is TRBJ1-1; weak D call: TRBD1 (6 bases). CDR3 length: 15 residues. V shed 0 bases and J shed 6 bases, with 14 bases lying between them. In germline, CDR1 is SGHDN, CDR2 FVKESK.

The sample holds many counts of this clonotype. The chain carries TRBV28 and TRBJ2-7; 8 nucleotides line up with TRBD2. Trimming took 5 bases from V and 3 from J; bases not matched to a gene: 12. The germline V gene encodes CDR1 MDHEN and CDR2 SYDVKM. CDR3 size: 16 residues. The CDR3 here is CASSPRPTSGNYEQYF. CDR3 DNA sequence: TGTGCCAGCAGTCCCAGACCTACTAGCGGAAACTACGAGCAGTACTTC.

Ten or more counts support this clonotype. The chain employs TRBV6-5 and TRBJ2-1; 11 nucleotides agree with TRBD2. Germline lookup yields CDR1 MNHEY and CDR2 SVGAGI. Germline trimming cut 5 bases from V and 4 bases from J; bases unmatched to any gene: 7. The CDR3 runs to 16 residues. CDR3 loop: CASSLLAGGEYNEQFF. The CDR3 region has the DNA TGTGCCAGCAGTCTTTTAGCGGGAGGGGAGTACAATGAGCAGTTCTTC.

This clonotype was counted ten times or more. J is TRBJ1-1 and V is TRBV29-1; D not resolved. Germline loops: CDR1 SQVTM, CDR2 ANQGSEA. V was pared by 6 bases and J by 1 base, with 12 bases between. The CDR3 length is 13 residues. Here the CDR3 reads CSVGRAGNTEAFF. CDR3 DNA sequence: TGCAGCGTGGGAAGGGCGGGGAACACTGAAGCTTTCTTT.

Many counts were recorded for this clonotype. The rearrangement uses TRBV7-2 and TRBJ1-1; D unresolved. Germline values: CDR1 SGHTA, CDR2 FQGNSA. The V end lost 2 bases, the J end lost 0 bases, and 7 bases lay between the germline ends. There are 14 residues in the CDR3. The DNA for the CDR3 is TGTGCCAGCAGCTTATCCGGTGTGAACACTGAAGCTTTCTTT. Its translation is CASSLSGVNTEAFF.

This clonotype was detected a few times. The chain employs TRBV2 and TRBJ2-3; possibly TRBD1 or TRBD2 for D (6 bases each). Deletions cut 4 bases from V and 2 bases from J, with 13 bases between. The germline V gene has CDR1 SNHLY and CDR2 FYNNEI. The CDR3 covers 15 residues. The CDR3 reads CASSGGASPTDTQYF. The CDR3 coding sequence is TGTGCCAGCAGTGGGGGGGCGAGCCCCACAGATACGCAGTATTTT.

This clonotype has ten or more counts. The chain links TRBV6-2 or TRBV6-3 to TRBJ2-6, with D maybe TRBD1 (6 bases). CDR1 MNHEY and CDR2 SVGEGT come from the germline V gene. There are 17 residues in the CDR3. The V end was cut by 6 bases, the J end by 0 bases, with 15 bases between. The CDR3 region is CASRRDIGSSGANVLTF. In DNA, the CDR3 is TGTGCCAGCAGACGGGACATCGGAAGCTCTGGGGCCAACGTCCTGACTTTC.

This clonotype has a count of ten or more. The CDR3 loop reads CASSVAGSAQETQYF. CDR3 DNA sequence: TGTGCCAGCAGCGTAGCGGGGTCGGCCCAAGAGACCCAGTACTTC. The V and J genes are TRBV9 and TRBJ2-5, with D possibly being TRBD2 (5 bases). Trimming left V 0 bases short and J 1 base short, with 10 bases between. In germline, CDR1 is SGDLS, CDR2 YYNGEE. This CDR3 is 15 amino acids long.

This clonotype was seen at least ten times. The chain uses TRBV2 and TRBJ1-1; D is uncertain. The CDR3 spans 12 residues. V was cut by 0 bases and J by 7 bases, with 6 bases left in between. Germline V lookup: CDR1 SNHLY, CDR2 FYNNEI. The CDR3 coding sequence is TGTGCCAGCAGTGAAGCGCGCGTTGAAGCTTTCTTT. Translating it yields CASSEARVEAFF.

This clonotype was detected many times. The J gene is TRBJ1-5, the V gene TRBV10-3, with TRBD1 identical over 7 bases. There are 14 residues in the CDR3. Trimming cost V 10 bases and J 5 bases; bases outside gene matches: 11. The germline V gene has CDR1 ENHRY and CDR2 SYGVKD. The CDR3 loop is CATNRDSTYQPQHF. CDR3 sequence (DNA): TGTGCCACGAACCGGGACAGTACTTATCAGCCCCAGCATTTT.

This clonotype was counted many times. The rearrangement joins TRBV5-1 to TRBJ2-5, with TRBD1 identical over 7 bases. The CDR3 covers 15 residues. Germline trimming cut 7 bases from V and 2 bases from J; bases unmatched to any gene: 11. Germline values: CDR1 SGHRS, CDR2 YFSETQ. As DNA, the CDR3 is TGCGCCAGCTTACGTGACGGGACAGAGCAAGAGACCCAGTACTTC. Residues: CASLRDGTEQETQYF.

This clonotype occurred a few times. J is TRBJ1-3 and V is TRBV9; D remains unclear. V gave up 2 bases and J gave up 0 bases, with 9 bases separating them. This CDR3 comprises 15 residues. Germline CDR1 is SGDLS and CDR2 is YYNGEE. CDR3 DNA sequence: TGTGCCAGCAGCGTGAGCTCCCACTCTGGAAACACCATATATTTT. This translates into CASSVSSHSGNTIYF.